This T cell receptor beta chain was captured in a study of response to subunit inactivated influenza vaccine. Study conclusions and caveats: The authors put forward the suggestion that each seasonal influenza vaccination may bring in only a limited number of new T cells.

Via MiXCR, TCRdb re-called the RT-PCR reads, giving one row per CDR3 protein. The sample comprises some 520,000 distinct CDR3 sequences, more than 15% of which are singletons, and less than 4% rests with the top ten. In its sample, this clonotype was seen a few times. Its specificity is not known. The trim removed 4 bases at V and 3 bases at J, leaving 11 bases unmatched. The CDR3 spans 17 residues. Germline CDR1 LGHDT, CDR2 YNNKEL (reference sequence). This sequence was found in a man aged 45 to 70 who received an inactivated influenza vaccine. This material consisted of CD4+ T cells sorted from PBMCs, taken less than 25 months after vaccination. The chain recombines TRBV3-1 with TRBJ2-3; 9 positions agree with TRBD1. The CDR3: CASSPGDRVVSTDTQYF. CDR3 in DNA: TGTGCCAGCAGCCCGGGGGACAGGGTAGTATCTACAGATACGCAGTATTTT.